This TCR beta chain appears in the sequencing data of a study of T cells expressing NK-cell markers. The CDR3 has 13 residues. Germline V lookup: CDR1 SGHNT, CDR2 YYREEE (reference sequence). Following a re-call of the 5' RACE reads, TCRdb has one entry per CDR3 protein and lacks DNA. The sample's table shows fewer than 400,000 distinct CDR3 sequences. The chain has TRBV5-4 and TRBJ1-1. Material for sequencing was blood T cells: a sorted CD56 or NKG2C T cell subset, CD4+ or CD8+ T cells, or bulk PBMC T cells (not recorded which). The sequence was obtained from a woman aged 45-65 years in good health. CDR3 amino acids: CASGKGLNTEAFF.